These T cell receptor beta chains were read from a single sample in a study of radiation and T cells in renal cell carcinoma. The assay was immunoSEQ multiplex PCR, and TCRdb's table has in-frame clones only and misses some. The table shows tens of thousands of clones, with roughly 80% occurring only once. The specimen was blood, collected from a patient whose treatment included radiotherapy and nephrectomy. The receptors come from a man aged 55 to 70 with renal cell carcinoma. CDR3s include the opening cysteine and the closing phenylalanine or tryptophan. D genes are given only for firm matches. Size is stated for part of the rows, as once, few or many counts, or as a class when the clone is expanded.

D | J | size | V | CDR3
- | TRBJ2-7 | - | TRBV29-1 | CSSRTGYEQYF
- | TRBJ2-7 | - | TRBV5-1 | CASSLFADADSYEQYF
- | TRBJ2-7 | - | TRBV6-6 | CASSYSEYEQYF
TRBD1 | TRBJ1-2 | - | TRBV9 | CASSVWGQGALGYTF
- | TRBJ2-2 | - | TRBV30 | CAMGVQNTGELFF
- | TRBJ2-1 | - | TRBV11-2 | CASSWLGVADINEQFF
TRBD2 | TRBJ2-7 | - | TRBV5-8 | CASSLGDGGSYEQYF
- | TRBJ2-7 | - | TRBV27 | CASSANGASYEQYF
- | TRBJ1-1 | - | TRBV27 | CASSPGGVTEAFF
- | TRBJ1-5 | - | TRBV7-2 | CASSASKPQHF
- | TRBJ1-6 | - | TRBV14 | CASSPSSYNSPLHF
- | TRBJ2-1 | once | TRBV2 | CASSELRAGPNEQFF
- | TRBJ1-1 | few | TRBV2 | CASSIDSNTEAFF
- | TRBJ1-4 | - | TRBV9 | CASSRSGANEKLFF
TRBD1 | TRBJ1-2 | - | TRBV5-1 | CASSPSPGQGQGYTF
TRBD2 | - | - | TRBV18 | CASSQTSGIYEQYF
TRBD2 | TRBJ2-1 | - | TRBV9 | CASSATSGSSAYNEQFF
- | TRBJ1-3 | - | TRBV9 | CASNLGDSGNTIYF
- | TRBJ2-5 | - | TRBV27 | CASTPLGISPQETQYF
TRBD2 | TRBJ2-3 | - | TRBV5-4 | CASSSLGLALTDTQYF
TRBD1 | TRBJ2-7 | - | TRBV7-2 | CASSFVTGTGGAEQYF
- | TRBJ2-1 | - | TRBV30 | CARDKTYNEQFF
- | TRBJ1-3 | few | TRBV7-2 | CASSLYGSTGPGNTIYF
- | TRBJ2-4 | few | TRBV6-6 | CASSYSVGENIQYF